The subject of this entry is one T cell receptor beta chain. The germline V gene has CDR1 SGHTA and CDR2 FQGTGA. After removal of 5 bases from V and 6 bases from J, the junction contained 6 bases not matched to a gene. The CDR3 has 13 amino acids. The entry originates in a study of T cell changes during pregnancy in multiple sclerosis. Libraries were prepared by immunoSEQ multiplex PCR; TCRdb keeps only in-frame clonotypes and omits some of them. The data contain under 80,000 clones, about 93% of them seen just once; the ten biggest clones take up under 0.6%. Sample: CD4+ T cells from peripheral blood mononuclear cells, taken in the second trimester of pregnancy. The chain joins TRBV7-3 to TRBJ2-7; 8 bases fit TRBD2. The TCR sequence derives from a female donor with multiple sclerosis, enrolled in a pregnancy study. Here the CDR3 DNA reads TGTGCCAGCAGCCCTAAAGCGGGGGTCGAGCAGTACTTC. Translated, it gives CASSPKAGVEQYF.